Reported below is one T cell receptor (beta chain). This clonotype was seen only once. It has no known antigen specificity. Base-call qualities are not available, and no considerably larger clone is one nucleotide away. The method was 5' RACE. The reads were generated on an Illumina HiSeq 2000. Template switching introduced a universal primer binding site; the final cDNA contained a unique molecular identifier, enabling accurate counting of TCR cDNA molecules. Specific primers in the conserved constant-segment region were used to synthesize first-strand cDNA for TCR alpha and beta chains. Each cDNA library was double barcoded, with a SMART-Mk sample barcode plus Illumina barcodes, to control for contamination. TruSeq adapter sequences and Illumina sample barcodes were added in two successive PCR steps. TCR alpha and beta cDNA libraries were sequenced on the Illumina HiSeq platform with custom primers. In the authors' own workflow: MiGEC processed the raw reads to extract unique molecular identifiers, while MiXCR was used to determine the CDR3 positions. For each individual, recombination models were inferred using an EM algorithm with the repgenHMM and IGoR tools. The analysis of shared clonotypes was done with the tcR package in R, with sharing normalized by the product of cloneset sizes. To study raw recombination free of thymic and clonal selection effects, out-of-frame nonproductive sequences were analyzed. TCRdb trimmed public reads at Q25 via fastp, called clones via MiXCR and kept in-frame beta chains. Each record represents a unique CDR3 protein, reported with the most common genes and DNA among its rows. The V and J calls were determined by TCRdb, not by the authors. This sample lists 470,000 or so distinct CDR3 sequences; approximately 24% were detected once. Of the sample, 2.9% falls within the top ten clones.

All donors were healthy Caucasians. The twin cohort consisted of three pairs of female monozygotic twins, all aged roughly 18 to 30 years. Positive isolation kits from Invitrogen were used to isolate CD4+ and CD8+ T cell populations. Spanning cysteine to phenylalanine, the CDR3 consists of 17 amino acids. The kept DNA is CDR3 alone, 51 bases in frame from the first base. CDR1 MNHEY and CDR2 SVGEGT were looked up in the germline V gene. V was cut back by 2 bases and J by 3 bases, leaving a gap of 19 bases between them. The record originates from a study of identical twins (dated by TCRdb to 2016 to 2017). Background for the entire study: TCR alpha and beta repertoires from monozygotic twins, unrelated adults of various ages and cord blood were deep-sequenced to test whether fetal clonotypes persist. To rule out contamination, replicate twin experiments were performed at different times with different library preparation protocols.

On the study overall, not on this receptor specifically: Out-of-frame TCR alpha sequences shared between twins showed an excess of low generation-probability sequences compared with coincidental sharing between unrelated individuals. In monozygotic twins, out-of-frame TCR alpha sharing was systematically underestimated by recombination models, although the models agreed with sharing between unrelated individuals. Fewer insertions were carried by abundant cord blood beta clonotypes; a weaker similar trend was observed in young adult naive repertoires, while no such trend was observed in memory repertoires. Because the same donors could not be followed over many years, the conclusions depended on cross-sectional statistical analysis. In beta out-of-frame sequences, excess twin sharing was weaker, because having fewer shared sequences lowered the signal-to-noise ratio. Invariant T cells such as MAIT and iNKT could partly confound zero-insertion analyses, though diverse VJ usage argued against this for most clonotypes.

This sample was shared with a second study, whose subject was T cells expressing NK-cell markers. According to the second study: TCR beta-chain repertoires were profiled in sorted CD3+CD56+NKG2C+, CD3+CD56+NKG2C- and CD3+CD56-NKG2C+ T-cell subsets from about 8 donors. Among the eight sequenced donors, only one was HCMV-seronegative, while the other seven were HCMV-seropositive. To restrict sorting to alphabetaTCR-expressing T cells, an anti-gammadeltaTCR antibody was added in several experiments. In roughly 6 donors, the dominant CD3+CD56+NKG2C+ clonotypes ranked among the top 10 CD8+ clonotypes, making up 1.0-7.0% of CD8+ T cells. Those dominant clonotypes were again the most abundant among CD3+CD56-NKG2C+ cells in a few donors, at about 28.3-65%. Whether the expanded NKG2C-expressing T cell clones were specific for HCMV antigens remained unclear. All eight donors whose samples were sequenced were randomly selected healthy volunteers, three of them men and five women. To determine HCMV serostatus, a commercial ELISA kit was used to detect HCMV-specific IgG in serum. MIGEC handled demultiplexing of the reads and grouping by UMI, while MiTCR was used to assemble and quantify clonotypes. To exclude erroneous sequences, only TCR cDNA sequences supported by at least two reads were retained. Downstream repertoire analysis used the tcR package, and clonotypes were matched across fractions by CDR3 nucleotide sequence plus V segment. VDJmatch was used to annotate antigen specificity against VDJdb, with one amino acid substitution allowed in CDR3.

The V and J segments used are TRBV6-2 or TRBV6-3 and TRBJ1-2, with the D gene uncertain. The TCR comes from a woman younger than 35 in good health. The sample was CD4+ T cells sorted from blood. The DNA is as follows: TGTGCCAGCAGTTACATGGCCCGGGCGAGGAGAGACTATGGCTACACCTTC. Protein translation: CASSYMARARRDYGYTF.